This TCR beta chain appears in the sequencing data of a study of blood T cell repertoires in COVID-19. Study at large: Researchers got acute and convalescent COVID-19 samples from the United States, Italy and Spain. The analysed material was cDNA or gDNA that came from T cells, B-cell-depleted T cells, or PBMCs.

Authors' processing steps: Cell counts per sample came from amplifying reference gene primers. Sequencing used immunoSEQ multiplex PCR; TCRdb keeps in-frame clones, though not all of them. That table gives V, J and clone size, and the DNA gave D and trimming. Of 130,000 to 150,000 clones in the sample, 80% to 90% were seen once. The CDR3 is 17 residues long. The V gene lost 0 bases and the J gene lost 0 bases, with 13 bases spanning the gap. The V gene's germline CDR1 is SGDLS and CDR2 YYNGEE. The chain combines TRBV9 with TRBJ1-3; no definite D call. Material for sequencing was peripheral blood. The clonotype was recovered from a human donor in a cohort sampled during active COVID-19. The CDR3 region is CASSVEVRSVSGNTIYF. The CDR3 DNA reads TGTGCCAGCAGCGTAGAAGTCAGGTCCGTCTCTGGAAACACCATATATTTT.